At least ten counts were recorded for the clone carrying this TCR beta chain. Germline CDR1 and CDR2: MNHNS and SASEGT. This CDR3 has 15 amino acids. V shed 6 bases and J 1 base; nucleotides not matched to a gene: 6. The data stem from a study of T cells in Graves' hyperthyroidism and ophthalmopathy. TCR beta CDR3 regions were amplified from RNA transcripts. HTBI primers were the set used in a first-round RT-PCR of the TCR CDR3. TCRdb analysed the multiplex PCR reads with MiXCR anew, one entry per CDR3 protein. The sample records a few hundred thousand distinct CDR3 sequences, roughly 15% being singletons.

Sample: blood. The rearrangement uses TRBV6-1 and TRBJ1-1; 9 bases fit TRBD1. The receptor was isolated from a woman aged 40 to 55 with Graves' ophthalmopathy. CDR3 nucleotide sequence: TGTGCCAGCAGGACTGGACAGGGGCCGAACACTGAAGCTTTCTTT. Translation: CASRTGQGPNTEAFF.